These 23 T cell receptor beta chains were sequenced from one sample in a study of vaccination and CD4 T cells after COVID-19. The treatment is: roughly 10-day PBMC culture with coronavirus spike peptide pools or control peptides (ViraFEST assay). Their antigens are not known. Researchers used the Oncomine TCR Beta short-read assay to sequence DNA from cultured CD4+ T cells. TCRdb reprocessed the PCR reads via MiXCR and lists one record per CDR3 protein. The sample consists of over 15,000 distinct CDR3 sequences, about 56% of them appearing once. This sample comprised CD4+ T cells from blood, cultured in vitro, obtained before SARS-CoV-2 vaccination. The source is a human donor who had recovered from COVID-19.

This clonotype appeared a single time. The CDR3, as DNA: TGTGCCAGCAGCCTCCTCGGGGGCGGGAGATTTGGGGATACGCAGTATTTT. Translation: CASSLLGGGRFGDTQYF. V is TRBV7-2 and J is TRBJ2-3; perhaps TRBD2 as D (7 bases). Trimming removed 5 bases from V and 6 bases from J, with 24 bases in between. CDR3 length: 17 amino acids. The germline V gene encodes CDR1 SGHTA and CDR2 FQGNSA.

In this sample, this clonotype turned up a few times. The V and J genes are TRBV19 and TRBJ1-6; TRBD1 is a possible D gene (5 bases). This CDR3 is built from 13 residues. V was shortened by 9 bases and J by 7 bases, with 13 bases between the two germline ends. Germline V gene data show CDR1 as LNHDA and CDR2 as SQIVND (reference sequence). In DNA form, the CDR3 reads TGTGCCAGCGGGGGTTTGGGCAATTCACCCCTCCACTTT. Its protein product is CASGGLGNSPLHF.

The genes are TRBV20-1 and TRBJ1-2; D remains unclear. Per germline, CDR1 DFQATT and CDR2 SNEGSKA (reference sequence). Deletions cut 2 bases from V and 7 bases from J, with 14 bases between. This CDR3 has 13 residues. The CDR3 region has the DNA TGCAGTGCTAGATTCTTTGTCGACATTGGCTACACCTTC. Residues: CSARFFVDIGYTF.

The gene calls are TRBV6-1 and TRBJ2-3, with 12 positions matching TRBD2. J lost 4 bases, V lost 2 bases, and 1 base had no gene match. In germline, CDR1 is MNHNS, CDR2 SASEGT. The CDR3 is made up of 15 amino acids. For the CDR3, the DNA is TGTGCCAGCAGTGAACTAGCGGGAGGGCCAGATACGCAGTATTTT. This translates into CASSELAGGPDTQYF.

The chain is built from TRBV7-8 and TRBJ2-5, with 8 positions matching TRBD2. V was clipped by 5 bases and J by 6 bases; unmatched bases: 8. The CDR3 is 14 amino acids. Germline values: CDR1 SGHVS, CDR2 FQNEAQ. The CDR3 region has the DNA TGTGCCAGCAGCCCCCGGGGGGGCCTGCAGACCCAGTACTTC. Amino acids: CASSPRGGLQTQYF.

The rearrangement uses TRBV7-8 and TRBJ2-7, with D possibly matching TRBD1 (6 bases). This CDR3 has 14 amino acids. With 5 bases removed from V and 1 base from J, the gap between germline ends came to 12 bases. In germline, CDR1 is SGHVS, CDR2 FQNEAQ. The CDR3: CASSVDRWSYEQYF. In DNA, the CDR3 is TGTGCCAGCAGCGTAGACAGGTGGTCCTACGAGCAGTACTTC. The full variable domain, in which reference TRBV7-8 and TRBJ2-7 provide the parts outside the CDR3, is GAGVSQSPRYKVAKRGQDVALRCDPISGHVSLFWYQQALGQGPEFLTYFQNEAQLDKSGLPSDRFFAERPEGSVSTLKIQRTQQEDSAVYLCASSVDRWSYEQYFGPGTRLTVT.

The chain has TRBV6-1 and TRBJ2-7; no definite D call. CDR1 MNHNS and CDR2 SASEGT come from the germline V gene. The CDR3 loop spans 13 amino acids. V gave up 5 bases and J gave up 5 bases, with 13 bases separating them. The DNA for the CDR3 is TGTGCCAGCAGTAGGAAGGAATCCAACGAGCAGTACTTC. Encoded protein: CASSRKESNEQYF.

This clonotype occurred a few times. For the CDR3, the DNA is TGTGCCAGCAGCAAGGGACAGAGGGAGACCCAGTACTTC. This gives the protein CASSKGQRETQYF. The chain recombines TRBV7-2 with TRBJ2-5; 7 bases fit TRBD1. With V trimmed by 5 bases and J by 5 bases, 5 bases remained unmatched. CDR1 and CDR2 (germline): SGHTA, FQGNSA. The CDR3 sequence is 13 residues long.

This clonotype was picked up a small number of times. The chain carries TRBV6-4 and TRBJ2-3; the D gene could be TRBD1 or TRBD2 (5 bases each). The germline V gene encodes CDR1 MRHNA and CDR2 SNTAGT. The CDR3 has 13 amino acids. Trimming took off 4 bases at V and 0 bases at J, with 5 bases between the two ends. DNA for the CDR3: TGTGCCAGCAGTGGGGACAGCACAGATACGCAGTATTTT. This codes for CASSGDSTDTQYF.

This rearrangement joins TRBV20-1 to TRBJ2-7; possible D gene TRBD2, 5 bases. The V and J ends lost 3 bases and 0 bases respectively, with 6 bases between them. Germline CDR1 is DFQATT and CDR2 is SNEGSKA (reference sequence). This CDR3 is built from 12 residues. The CDR3 reads CSASGNSYEQYF. The DNA of the CDR3 is TGCAGTGCTAGCGGGAACTCCTACGAGCAGTACTTC.

This chain uses TRBV6-4 with TRBJ2-2; 11 positions agree with TRBD2. V shed 0 bases and J 3 bases; nucleotides not matched to a gene: 0. The CDR3 has 16 residues. In germline, CDR1 is MRHNA, CDR2 SNTAGT. The CDR3 nucleotides read TGTGCCAGCAGTGACTCGACTAGCGGGGACACCGGGGAGCTGTTTTTT. Its translation: CASSDSTSGDTGELFF.

The rearrangement uses TRBV18 and TRBJ2-5; the D gene is possibly TRBD1 (6 bases). V was shortened by 4 bases and J by 5 bases, with 11 bases between the two germline ends. Germline V CDR1 and CDR2: KGHSH, LQKENI. CDR3 size: 13 residues. CDR3 nucleotides: TGTGCCAGCTCACGGACAGACCGGGAGACCCAGTACTTC. It translates to CASSRTDRETQYF.

The V call is TRBV2, the J call TRBJ2-7; D is undetermined. Trimming took 5 bases from V and 3 from J, leaving 5 bases between them. This CDR3 is 11 amino acids long. Looked up from germline, CDR1 is SNHLY and CDR2 is FYNNEI. The CDR3 spells CASSNNYEQYF. The CDR3 nucleotides read TGTGCCAGCAGTAATAACTACGAGCAGTACTTC.

The genes are TRBV2 and TRBJ1-2, with D maybe TRBD1 (5 bases). Trimming took 5 bases from V and 6 from J, leaving 16 bases between them. Germline CDR1 SNHLY, CDR2 FYNNEI. The CDR3 spans 14 residues. CDR3 nucleotide sequence: TGTGCCAGCAGTCAAGAAGCCGGGGGGAATGGCTACACCTTC. It specifies CASSQEAGGNGYTF.

This clonotype showed up just a few times. CDR3 in DNA: TGTGCCAGCAGCAGGAACAGGACAGACCAAGAGACCCAGTACTTC. This gives the protein CASSRNRTDQETQYF. The V and J genes are TRBV21-1 and TRBJ2-5; the listed D gene, TRBD1, was not tested against the DNA. TRBV21-1 is tagged as a pseudogene. The CDR3 consists of 15 residues.

By its share, this clonotype is large. The rearrangement links TRBV7-3 to TRBJ2-3, with 12 bases aligning to TRBD2. V gave up 4 bases and J gave up 8 bases; unmatched junction bases: 10. CDR3 length: 16 amino acids. CDR1 is SGHTA and CDR2 is FQGTGA in the germline V gene. CDR3 DNA sequence: TGTGCCAGCAGCTCTTCGACTAGCGGGAGTGTCGGTACGCAGTATTTT. This encodes CASSSSTSGSVGTQYF.

This chain joins TRBV6-1 and TRBJ2-1; D is perhaps TRBD1 (5 bases). Trimming removed 5 bases at V and 7 bases at J, with 27 bases between. CDR3 length: 18 amino acids. Germline V gene sequence: CDR1 MNHNS, CDR2 SASEGT. For the CDR3, the DNA is TGTGCCAGCAGTAGGCGGCCCGCTAGGGGATGGGTTGAGAATGAGCAGTTCTTC. This translates into CASSRRPARGWVENEQFF.

CDR3 DNA sequence: TGTGCCAGTAGTGGCCGGGAGAGGGAAACAGATACGCAGTATTTT. This translates into CASSGRERETDTQYF. The rearrangement links TRBV19 to TRBJ2-3; tentatively, D is TRBD2 (6 bases). V lost 5 bases and J 3 bases, leaving 15 bases between the germline ends. Germline CDR1 and CDR2: LNHDA and SQIVND (reference sequence). CDR3 length: 15 residues.

CDR3 residues: CASSQGRYYGYTF. DNA for the CDR3: TGTGCCAGCAGCCAAGGCAGGTACTATGGCTACACCTTC. The chain carries TRBV14 and TRBJ1-2, with unresolved D. Per the germline V gene, CDR1 is SGHDN and CDR2 is FVKESK. V was shortened by 1 base and J by 3 bases, with 6 bases between the two germline ends. CDR3 size: 13 residues. The whole variable domain, remainder taken from reference TRBV14 and TRBJ1-2, is EAGVTQFPSHSVIEKGQTVTLRCDPISGHDNLYWYRRVMGKEIKFLLHFVKESKQDESGMPNNRFLAERTGGTYSTLKVQPAELEDSGVYFCASSQGRYYGYTFGSGTRLTVV.

This clonotype was recorded once. The chain is built from TRBV6-4 and TRBJ2-6; 13 nucleotides align to TRBD2. The trim removed 5 bases at V and 1 base at J, leaving 5 bases unmatched. Germline CDR1 reads MRHNA; CDR2 reads SNTAGT. This CDR3 has 18 amino acids. CDR3 nucleotide sequence: TGTGCCAGCAGTCCCAAGACTAGCGGGAGGTCTGGGGCCAACGTCCTGACTTTC. Protein: CASSPKTSGRSGANVLTF.

The J gene is TRBJ1-1, the V gene TRBV28, with D maybe TRBD1 (5 bases). Germline V gene data show CDR1 as MDHEN and CDR2 as SYDVKM. The CDR3 spans 13 residues. V was cut by 6 bases and J by 4 bases, with 12 bases left in between. As DNA, the CDR3 is TGTGCCAGCAGCCGTCCGGGACCCACTGAAGCTTTCTTT. Amino acids: CASSRPGPTEAFF.

V gene TRBV28 combines with J gene TRBJ2-7; perhaps TRBD2 as D (6 bases). Germline loops: CDR1 MDHEN, CDR2 SYDVKM. The germline V and J ends were trimmed by 8 bases and 0 bases, with 23 bases remaining between them. CDR3 length equals 17 residues. The CDR3 sequence: CASQTHMTRLSSYEQYF. The DNA for the CDR3 is TGTGCCAGCCAAACCCATATGACTAGACTCTCCTCCTACGAGCAGTACTTC. Using reference TRBV28 and TRBJ2-7 for the parts outside the CDR3, the full variable domain is DVKVTQSSRYLVKRTGEKVFLECVQDMDHENMFWYRQDPGLGLRLIYFSYDVKMKEKGDIPEGYSVSREKKERFSLILESASTNQTSMYLCASQTHMTRLSSYEQYFGPGTRLTVT.

This clonotype was detected only a few times. V and J are TRBV7-9 and TRBJ1-2, with D tentatively TRBD1 (6 bases). Germline loops: CDR1 SEHNR, CDR2 FQNEAQ (reference sequence). The CDR3 is 16 amino acids. V was shortened by 0 bases and J by 8 bases, with 19 bases between the two germline ends. The CDR3 nucleotides read TGTGCCAGCAGCTTAGCGGGGGACATCCGAGTTGGGGGCTACACCTTC. It specifies CASSLAGDIRVGGYTF.